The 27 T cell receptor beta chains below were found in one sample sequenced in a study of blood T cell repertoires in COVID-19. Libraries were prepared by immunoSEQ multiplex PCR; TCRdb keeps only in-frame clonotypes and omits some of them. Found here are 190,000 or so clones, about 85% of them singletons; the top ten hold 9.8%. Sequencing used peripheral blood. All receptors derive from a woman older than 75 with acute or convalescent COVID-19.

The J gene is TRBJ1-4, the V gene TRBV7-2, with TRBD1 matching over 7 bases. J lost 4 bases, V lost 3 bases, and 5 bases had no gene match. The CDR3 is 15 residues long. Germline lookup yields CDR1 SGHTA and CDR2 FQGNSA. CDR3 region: CASSLPQGYNEKLFF. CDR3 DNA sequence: TGTGCCAGCAGCTTGCCACAGGGGTATAATGAAAAACTGTTTTTT.

The CDR3: CASRRDREGEAFF. CDR3 coding DNA: TGTGCCAGCAGAAGGGACAGGGAGGGTGAAGCTTTCTTT. The rearrangement links TRBV6-4 to TRBJ1-1; TRBD1 matches at 9 bases. After removal of 6 bases from V and 7 bases from J, the junction contained 6 bases not matched to a gene. There are 13 residues in the CDR3. CDR1 and CDR2 from the germline V gene are MRHNA and SNTAGT.

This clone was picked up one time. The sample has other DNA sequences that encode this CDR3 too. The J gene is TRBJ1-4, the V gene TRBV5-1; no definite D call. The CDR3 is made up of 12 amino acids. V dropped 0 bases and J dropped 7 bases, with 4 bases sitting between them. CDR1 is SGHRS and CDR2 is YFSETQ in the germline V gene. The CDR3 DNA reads TGCGCCAGCAGCTTGGCAGGTGAAAAACTGTTTTTT. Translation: CASSLAGEKLFF.

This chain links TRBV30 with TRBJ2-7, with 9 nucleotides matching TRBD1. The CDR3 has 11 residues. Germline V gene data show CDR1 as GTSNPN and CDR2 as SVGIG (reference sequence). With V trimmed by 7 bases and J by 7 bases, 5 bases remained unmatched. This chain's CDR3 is CAYTGGSEQYF. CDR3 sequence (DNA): TGTGCCTACACAGGGGGCAGTGAGCAGTACTTC. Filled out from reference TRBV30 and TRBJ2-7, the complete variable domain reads SQTIHQWPATLVQPVGSPLSLECTVEGTSNPNLYWYRQAAGRGLQLLFYSVGIGQISSEVPQNLSASRPQDRQFILSSKKLLLSDSGFYLCAYTGGSEQYFGPGTRLTVT.

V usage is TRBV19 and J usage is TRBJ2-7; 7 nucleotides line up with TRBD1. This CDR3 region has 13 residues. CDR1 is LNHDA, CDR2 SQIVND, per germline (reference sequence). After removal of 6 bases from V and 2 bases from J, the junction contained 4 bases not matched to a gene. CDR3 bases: TGTGCCAGTAGGGGTCAGGGGGCCTACGAGCAGTACTTC. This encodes CASRGQGAYEQYF.

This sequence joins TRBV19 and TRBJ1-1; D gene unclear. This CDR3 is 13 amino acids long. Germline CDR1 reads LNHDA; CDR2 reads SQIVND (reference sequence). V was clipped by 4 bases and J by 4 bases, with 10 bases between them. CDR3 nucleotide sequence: TGTGCCAGTAGTAGGTCGGGGATCACTGAAGCTTTCTTT. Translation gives CASSRSGITEAFF.

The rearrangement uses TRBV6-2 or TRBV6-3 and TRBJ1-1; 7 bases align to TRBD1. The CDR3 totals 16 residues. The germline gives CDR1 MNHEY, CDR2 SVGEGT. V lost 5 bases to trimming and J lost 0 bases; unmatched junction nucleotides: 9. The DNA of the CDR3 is TGTGCCAGCAGTGTGACCCGGACAGGAGTGAACACTGAAGCTTTCTTT. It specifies CASSVTRTGVNTEAFF.

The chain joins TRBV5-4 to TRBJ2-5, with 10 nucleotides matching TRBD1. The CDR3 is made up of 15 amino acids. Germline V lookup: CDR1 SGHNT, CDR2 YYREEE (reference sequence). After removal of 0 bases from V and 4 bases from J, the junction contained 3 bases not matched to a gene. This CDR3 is CASSLGGQGGETQYF. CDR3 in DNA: TGTGCCAGCAGCTTGGGCGGACAGGGGGGAGAGACCCAGTACTTC.

Written as DNA, the CDR3 is TGCGCCAGCAGCTTGGGGACAGGAGGGGAGACCCAGTACTTC. Amino acids: CASSLGTGGETQYF. The rearrangement uses TRBV5-1 and TRBJ2-5; D possibly corresponds to TRBD1 (7 bases). The CDR3 is made up of 14 amino acids. The germline gives CDR1 SGHRS, CDR2 YFSETQ. With 0 bases removed from V and 5 bases from J, the gap between germline ends came to 11 bases. Using reference TRBV5-1 and TRBJ2-5 for the parts outside the CDR3, the full variable domain is KAGVTQTPRYLIKTRGQQVTLSCSPISGHRSVSWYQQTPGQGLQFLFEYFSETQRNKGNFPGRFSGRQFSNSRSEMNVSTLELGDSALYLCASSLGTGGETQYFGPGTRLLVL.

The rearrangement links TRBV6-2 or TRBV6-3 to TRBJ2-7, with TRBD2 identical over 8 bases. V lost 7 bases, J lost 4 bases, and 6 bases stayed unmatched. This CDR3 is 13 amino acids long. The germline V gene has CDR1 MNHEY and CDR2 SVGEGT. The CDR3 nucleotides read TGTGCCAGCACCCCGGGACTAGATTACGAGCAGTACTTC. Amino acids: CASTPGLDYEQYF.

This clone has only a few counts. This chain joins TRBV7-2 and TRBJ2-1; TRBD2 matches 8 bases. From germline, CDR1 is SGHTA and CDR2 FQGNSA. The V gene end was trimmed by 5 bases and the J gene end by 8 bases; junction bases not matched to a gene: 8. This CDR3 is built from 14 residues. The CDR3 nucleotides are TGTGCCAGCAGCCGCCCGGGGACTAGGGATGAGCAGTTCTTC. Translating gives CASSRPGTRDEQFF.

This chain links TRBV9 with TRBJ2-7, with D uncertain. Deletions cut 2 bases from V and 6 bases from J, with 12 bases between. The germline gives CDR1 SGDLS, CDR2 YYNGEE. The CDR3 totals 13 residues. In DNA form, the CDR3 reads TGTGCCAGCAGCGTGACACAGTTTAGCGAGCAGTACTTC. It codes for CASSVTQFSEQYF. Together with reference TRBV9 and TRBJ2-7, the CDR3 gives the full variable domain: DSGVTQTPKHLITATGQRVTLRCSPRSGDLSVYWYQQSLDQGLQFLIQYYNGEERAKGNILERFSAQQFPDLHSELNLSSLELGDSALYFCASSVTQFSEQYFGPGTRLTVT.

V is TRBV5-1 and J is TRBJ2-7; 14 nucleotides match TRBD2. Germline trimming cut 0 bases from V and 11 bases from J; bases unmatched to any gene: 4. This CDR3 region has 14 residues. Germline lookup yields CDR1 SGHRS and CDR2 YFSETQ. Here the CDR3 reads CASSLAGTSGGEYF. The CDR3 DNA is TGCGCCAGCAGCTTGGCCGGGACTAGCGGGGGAGAGTACTTC.

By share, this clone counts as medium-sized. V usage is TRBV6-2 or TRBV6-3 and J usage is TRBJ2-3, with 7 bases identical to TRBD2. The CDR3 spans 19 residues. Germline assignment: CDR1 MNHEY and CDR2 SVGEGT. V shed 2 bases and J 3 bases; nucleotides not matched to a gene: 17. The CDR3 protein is CASSYVRGDSGPVTDTQYF. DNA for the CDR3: TGTGCCAGCAGTTACGTACGTGGGGATAGCGGGCCGGTTACAGATACGCAGTATTTT.

The CDR3 nucleotides are TGTGCCAGCAGCGGCAGACAGGGGGCGGCTGAAAAACTGTTTTTT. Protein product: CASSGRQGAAEKLFF. The chain carries TRBV9 and TRBJ1-4; 10 nucleotides agree with TRBD1. Germline V lookup: CDR1 SGDLS, CDR2 YYNGEE. This CDR3 comprises 15 residues. V lost 3 bases to trimming and J lost 7 bases; unmatched junction nucleotides: 6.

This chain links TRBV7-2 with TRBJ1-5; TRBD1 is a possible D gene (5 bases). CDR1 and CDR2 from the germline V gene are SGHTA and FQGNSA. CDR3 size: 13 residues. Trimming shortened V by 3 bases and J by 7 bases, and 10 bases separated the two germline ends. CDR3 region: CASSLDPGQPQHF. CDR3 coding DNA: TGTGCCAGCAGCTTGGACCCAGGGCAGCCCCAGCATTTT.

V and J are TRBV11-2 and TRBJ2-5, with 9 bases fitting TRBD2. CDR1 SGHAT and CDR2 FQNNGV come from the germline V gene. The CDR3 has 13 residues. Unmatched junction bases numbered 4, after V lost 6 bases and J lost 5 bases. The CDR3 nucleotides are TGTGCCAGCAGAGTAGCGGGGGTGGAGACCCAGTACTTC. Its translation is CASRVAGVETQYF.

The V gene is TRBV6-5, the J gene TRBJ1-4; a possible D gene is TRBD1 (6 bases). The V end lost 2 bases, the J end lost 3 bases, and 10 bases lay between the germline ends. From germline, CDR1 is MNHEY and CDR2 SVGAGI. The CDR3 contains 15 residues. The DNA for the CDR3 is TGTGCCAGCAGTTACGGGGGCAGGGCTAATGAAAAACTGTTTTTT. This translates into CASSYGGRANEKLFF.

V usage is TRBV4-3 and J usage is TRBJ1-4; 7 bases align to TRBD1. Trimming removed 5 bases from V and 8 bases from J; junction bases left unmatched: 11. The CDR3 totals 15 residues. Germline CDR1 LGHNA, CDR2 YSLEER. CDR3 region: CASSATGTAREKLFF. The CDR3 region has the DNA TGCGCCAGCAGCGCAACCGGGACAGCTAGGGAAAAACTGTTTTTT.

In DNA, the CDR3 is TGCGCCAGCAGCACCGCGACTAGCGGGAGCGGCACCGGGGAGCTGTTTTTT. Translation gives CASSTATSGSGTGELFF. The rearrangement uses TRBV5-1 and TRBJ2-2; 12 nucleotides line up with TRBD2. V shed 4 bases, J shed 4 bases, and the junction held 8 bases outside the gene matches. CDR3 length equals 17 residues. The germline V gene has CDR1 SGHRS and CDR2 YFSETQ.

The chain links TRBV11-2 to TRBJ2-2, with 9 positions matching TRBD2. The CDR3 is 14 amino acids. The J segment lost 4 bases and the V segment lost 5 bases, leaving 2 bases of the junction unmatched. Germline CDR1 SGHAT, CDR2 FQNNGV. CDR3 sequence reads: CASSPRGGTGELFF. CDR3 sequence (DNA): TGTGCCAGCAGCCCGCGGGGGGGCACCGGGGAGCTGTTTTTT.

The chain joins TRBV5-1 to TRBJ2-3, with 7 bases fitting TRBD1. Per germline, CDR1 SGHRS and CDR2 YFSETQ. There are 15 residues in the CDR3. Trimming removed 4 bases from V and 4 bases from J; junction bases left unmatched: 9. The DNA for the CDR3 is TGCGCCAGCAGCCGAGGACAGGTAGTTGCAGATACGCAGTATTTT. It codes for CASSRGQVVADTQYF.

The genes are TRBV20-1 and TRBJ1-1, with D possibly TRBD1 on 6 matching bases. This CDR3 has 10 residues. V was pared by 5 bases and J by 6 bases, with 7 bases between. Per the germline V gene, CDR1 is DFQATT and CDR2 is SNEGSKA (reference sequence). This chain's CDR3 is CSARQAEAFF. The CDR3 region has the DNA TGCAGTGCTCGACAGGCTGAAGCTTTCTTT.

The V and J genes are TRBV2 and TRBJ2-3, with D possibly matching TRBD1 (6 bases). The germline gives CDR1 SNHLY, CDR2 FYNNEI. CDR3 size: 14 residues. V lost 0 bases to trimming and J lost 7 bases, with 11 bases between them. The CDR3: CASSEARDINTQYF. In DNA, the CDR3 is TGTGCCAGCAGTGAAGCGAGGGACATTAATACGCAGTATTTT.

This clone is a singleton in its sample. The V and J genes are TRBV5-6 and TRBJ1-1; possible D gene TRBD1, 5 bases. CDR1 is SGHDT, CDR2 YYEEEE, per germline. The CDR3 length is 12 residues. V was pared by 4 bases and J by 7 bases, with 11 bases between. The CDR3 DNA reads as TGTGCCAGCAGCCGCACAGGATATGAAGCTTTCTTT. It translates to CASSRTGYEAFF.

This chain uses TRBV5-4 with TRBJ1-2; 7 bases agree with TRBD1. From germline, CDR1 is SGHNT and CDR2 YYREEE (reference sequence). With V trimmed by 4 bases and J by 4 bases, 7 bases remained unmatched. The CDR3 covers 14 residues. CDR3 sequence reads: CASSPAQGTYGYTF. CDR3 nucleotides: TGTGCCAGCAGCCCCGCACAGGGGACCTATGGCTACACCTTC.

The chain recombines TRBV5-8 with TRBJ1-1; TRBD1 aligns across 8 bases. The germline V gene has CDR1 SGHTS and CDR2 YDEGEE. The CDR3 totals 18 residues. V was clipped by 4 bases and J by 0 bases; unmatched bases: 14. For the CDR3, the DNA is TGTGCCAGCAGCGCTTGGGGTGGGACAGGAGTTATGAACACTGAAGCTTTCTTT. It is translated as CASSAWGGTGVMNTEAFF. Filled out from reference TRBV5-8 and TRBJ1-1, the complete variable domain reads EAGVTQSPTHLIKTRGQQATLRCSPISGHTSVYWYQQALGLGLQFLLWYDEGEERNRGNFPPRFSGRQFPNYSSELNVNALELEDSALYLCASSAWGGTGVMNTEAFFGQGTRLTVV.